These 20 T cell receptor beta chains were all obtained from the same sample, sequenced in a study of OX40 agonist ivuxolimab in advanced cancers. Sequencing used immunoSEQ multiplex PCR; TCRdb keeps in-frame clones, though not all of them. The data contain 45,000 to 65,000 clones, around four fifths of them singletons. The sample consisted of CD4+ or CD8+ T cells sorted from blood, taken in a trial of the OX40 agonist ivuxolimab. The receptors come from an adult with an advanced solid tumor such as melanoma, head and neck, liver or kidney cancer.

The chain links TRBV5-1 to TRBJ1-1; possibly TRBD1 for D (5 bases). This CDR3 region has 14 residues. V lost 1 base to trimming and J lost 4 bases, with 11 bases between them. The germline V gene encodes CDR1 SGHRS and CDR2 YFSETQ. The CDR3 nucleotides read TGCGCCAGCAGCTTGTTACGAGGGGTCACTGAAGCTTTCTTT. Amino acids: CASSLLRGVTEAFF.

The V call is TRBV6-5, the J call TRBJ2-7; D is unresolved. The germline gives CDR1 MNHEY, CDR2 SVGAGI. This CDR3 region has 13 residues. Deletions cut 7 bases from V and 5 bases from J, with 15 bases between. The CDR3 bases are TGTGCCAGCACCCCGAAGGGTGACAACGAGCAGTACTTC. Its protein is CASTPKGDNEQYF.

This clone was seen more than once but under ten times. V usage is TRBV29-1 and J usage is TRBJ1-5; D perhaps matches TRBD1 (5 bases). V was cut by 6 bases and J by 7 bases, with 13 bases left in between. From germline, CDR1 is SQVTM and CDR2 ANQGSEA. The CDR3 sequence is 12 residues long. CDR3 protein: CSVRDPGQPQHF. As DNA, the CDR3 is TGCAGCGTCCGGGACCCGGGACAGCCCCAGCATTTT. The variable domain in full, with the rest retrieved from reference TRBV29-1 and TRBJ1-5, is SAVISQKPSRDICQRGTSLTIQCQVDSQVTMMFWYRQQPGQSLTLIATANQGSEATYESGFVIDKFPISRPNLTFSTLTVSNMSPEDSSIYLCSVRDPGQPQHFGDGTRLSIL.

CDR3 sequence (DNA): TGTGCCAGCTCACCAGCCTGGGGAGGGACTCTCTACGAGCAGTACTTC. This encodes CASSPAWGGTLYEQYF. V and J are TRBV18 and TRBJ2-7; 7 nucleotides match TRBD2. The V and J ends lost 2 bases and 3 bases, in that order; junction bases with no gene match: 10. The germline gives CDR1 KGHSH, CDR2 LQKENI. This CDR3 has 16 amino acids.

V is TRBV21-1 and J is TRBJ2-7; no DNA check was done on the table's D call, TRBD2. TRBV21-1 has pseudogene status. The CDR3 contains 16 residues. The CDR3 spells CASSKVRRPGGYEQYF. CDR3 bases: TGTGCCAGCAGCAAAGTGAGGCGACCCGGAGGATACGAGCAGTACTTC.

V gene TRBV4-1 combines with J gene TRBJ1-6; D remains unclear. Deletions cut 4 bases from V and 6 bases from J, with 10 bases between. Germline CDR1 is MGHRA and CDR2 is YSYEKL. There are 14 residues in the CDR3. The CDR3 loop reads CASSLGYPNSPLHF. CDR3 DNA: TGCGCCAGCAGCCTGGGGTACCCTAATTCACCCCTCCACTTT.

V and J are TRBV5-8 and TRBJ2-1; TRBD2 agrees at 9 bases. Looked up from germline, CDR1 is SGHTS and CDR2 is YDEGEE. The CDR3 sequence is 15 residues long. Trimming took 4 bases from V and 0 from J; bases not matched to a gene: 2. The CDR3 DNA reads TGTGCCAGCAGCAGACTAGCGGCCTCCTACAATGAGCAGTTCTTC. Amino acid sequence: CASSRLAASYNEQFF.

This chain joins TRBV28 and TRBJ1-6; the D is unclear. CDR1 and CDR2 (germline): MDHEN, SYDVKM. CDR3 length: 14 amino acids. Between the trimmed V and J ends, which lost 3 bases and 8 bases, there was a span of 11 bases. CDR3 coding DNA: TGTGCCAGCAGTTTGTGGGAGGGAGATTCACCCCTCCACTTT. Translated, it gives CASSLWEGDSPLHF.

V usage is TRBV28 and J usage is TRBJ1-1; D is unresolved. There are 12 residues in the CDR3. Trimming removed 2 bases at V and 6 bases at J, with 7 bases between. The V gene's germline CDR1 is MDHEN and CDR2 SYDVKM. The CDR3 bases are TGTGCCAGCAGTTTAGAGGGTCCTGAAGCTTTCTTT. As protein: CASSLEGPEAFF. The whole variable domain, remainder taken from reference TRBV28 and TRBJ1-1, is DVKVTQSSRYLVKRTGEKVFLECVQDMDHENMFWYRQDPGLGLRLIYFSYDVKMKEKGDIPEGYSVSREKKERFSLILESASTNQTSMYLCASSLEGPEAFFGQGTRLTVV.

This chain uses TRBV11-3 with TRBJ2-2; 7 bases agree with TRBD2. The J segment lost 6 bases and the V segment lost 3 bases, leaving 7 bases of the junction unmatched. From germline, CDR1 is SGHNT and CDR2 YENEEA. CDR3 length: 15 residues. In DNA form, the CDR3 reads TGTGCCAGCAGCTTTAGCGGGTCTAGGTCCGGGGAGCTGTTTTTT. Protein sequence: CASSFSGSRSGELFF.

The gene calls are TRBV19 and TRBJ2-5; 9 bases agree with TRBD2. CDR1 is LNHDA and CDR2 is SQIVND in the germline V gene (reference sequence). The CDR3 totals 14 residues. Trimming removed 7 bases from V and 2 bases from J; junction bases left unmatched: 5. The CDR3 DNA reads as TGTGCCAGTAAAGCGGGGGGCGGACAAGAGACCCAGTACTTC. This translates into CASKAGGGQETQYF.

The chain combines TRBV6-5 with TRBJ1-3; 7 positions match TRBD1. The trim removed 6 bases at V and 2 bases at J, leaving 4 bases unmatched. The CDR3 sequence is 14 residues long. CDR1 and CDR2 from the germline V gene are MNHEY and SVGAGI. CDR3 sequence (DNA): TGTGCCAGCAGAACCGACAGGGCTGGAAACACCATATATTTT. Its protein product is CASRTDRAGNTIYF.

The CDR3 sequence: CASSEVWGPNQPQHF. The CDR3 DNA reads TGTGCCAGCAGTGAAGTCTGGGGTCCCAATCAGCCCCAGCATTTT. V is TRBV6-1 and J is TRBJ1-5; D is unclear. This CDR3 is built from 15 residues. V lost 1 base, J lost 3 bases, and 10 bases lay in between. CDR1 and CDR2 (germline): MNHNS, SASEGT.

The chain uses TRBV6-1 and TRBJ2-3; 14 bases are shared with TRBD2. Germline CDR1 MNHNS, CDR2 SASEGT. Trimming took 4 bases from V and 0 from J; bases not matched to a gene: 6. CDR3 length equals 18 residues. This chain's CDR3 is CASSVTSGGGSSTDTQYF. In DNA, the CDR3 is TGTGCCAGCAGTGTGACTAGCGGGGGGGGATCTAGCACAGATACGCAGTATTTT.

The chain carries TRBV9 and TRBJ2-7; tentative D call: TRBD1 (6 bases). V lost 1 base and J lost 1, with 12 bases in between. CDR3 length: 15 amino acids. Germline V lookup: CDR1 SGDLS, CDR2 YYNGEE. The DNA of the CDR3 is TGTGCCAGCAGCGTAATGGCAGGGGAGTCCTACGAGCAGTACTTC. Its translation is CASSVMAGESYEQYF.

This sequence joins TRBV9 and TRBJ2-2; TRBD2 agrees at 8 bases. In germline, CDR1 is SGDLS, CDR2 YYNGEE. The CDR3 consists of 17 residues. The V and J ends lost 1 base and 3 bases, in that order; junction bases with no gene match: 8. CDR3 coding DNA: TGTGCCAGCAGCGTACCAGGCGGGGGGCGGGACACCGGGGAGCTGTTTTTT. Its translation is CASSVPGGGRDTGELFF.

This chain connects TRBV5-5 to TRBJ1-2; 8 bases fit TRBD1. Germline V CDR1 and CDR2: SGHKS, YYEKEE (reference sequence). J was trimmed by 8 bases and V by 0 bases; bases with no gene match: 6. This CDR3 has 14 residues. This CDR3 is CASSLDGTGRGYTF. DNA for the CDR3: TGTGCCAGCAGCTTGGACGGGACAGGTAGAGGCTACACCTTC.

The rearrangement links TRBV7-3 to TRBJ1-1; TRBD1 is a possible D gene (6 bases). Germline CDR1 is SGHTA and CDR2 is FQGTGA. The CDR3 runs 13 residues. CDR3 region: CAGGQGKNTEAFF. The CDR3 region has the DNA TGTGCGGGGGGCCAAGGCAAGAACACTGAAGCTTTCTTT. Variable domain in full (rest from reference TRBV7-3 and TRBJ1-1): GAGVSQTPSNKVTEKGKYVELRCDPISGHTALYWYRQSLGQGPEFLIYFQGTGAADDSGLPNDRFFAVRPEGSVSTLKIQRTERGDSAVYLCAGGQGKNTEAFFGQGTRLTVV.

CDR3 DNA: TGTGCCAGCAGCTTATCAAGGTTACAAGAGACCCAGTACTTC. This encodes CASSLSRLQETQYF. The chain uses TRBV7-8 and TRBJ2-5; D remains unclear. This CDR3 region has 14 residues. Germline CDR1 and CDR2: SGHVS and FQNEAQ. Trimming shortened V by 2 bases and J by 2 bases, and 9 bases separated the two germline ends.

This clone was found once. The chain uses TRBV25-1 and TRBJ1-5; D not resolved. Per germline, CDR1 MGHDK and CDR2 SYGVNS. This CDR3 contains 12 residues. With 4 bases removed from V and 4 bases from J, the gap between germline ends came to 5 bases. The CDR3 here is CASSADNQPQHF. CDR3 nucleotide sequence: TGTGCCAGCAGTGCAGATAATCAGCCCCAGCATTTT.